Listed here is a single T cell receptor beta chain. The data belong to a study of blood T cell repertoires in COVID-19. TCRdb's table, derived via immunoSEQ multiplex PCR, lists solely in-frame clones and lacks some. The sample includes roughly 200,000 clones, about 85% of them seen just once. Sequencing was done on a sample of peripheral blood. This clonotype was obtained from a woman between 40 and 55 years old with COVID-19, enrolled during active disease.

The CDR3 spells CASSPLQVPEAFF. The DNA for the CDR3 is TGTGCCAGCAGCCCCCTCCAGGTGCCTGAAGCTTTCTTT. This sequence joins TRBV4-2 and TRBJ1-1; D gene unclear. CDR1 is LGHNA and CDR2 is YNFKEQ in the germline V gene. The CDR3 sequence is 13 residues long. Trimming pared 4 bases from V and 6 bases from J, leaving 12 bases between.